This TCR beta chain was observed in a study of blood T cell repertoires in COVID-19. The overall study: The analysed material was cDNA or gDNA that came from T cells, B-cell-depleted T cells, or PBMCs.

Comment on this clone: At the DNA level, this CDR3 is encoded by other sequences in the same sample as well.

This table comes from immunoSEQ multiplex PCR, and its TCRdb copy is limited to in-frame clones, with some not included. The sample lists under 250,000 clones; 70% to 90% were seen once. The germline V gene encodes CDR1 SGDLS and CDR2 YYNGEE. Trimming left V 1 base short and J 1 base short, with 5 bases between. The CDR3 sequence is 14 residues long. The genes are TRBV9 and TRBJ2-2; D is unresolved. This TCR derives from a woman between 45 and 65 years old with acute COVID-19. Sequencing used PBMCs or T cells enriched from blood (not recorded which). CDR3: CASSVTGNTGELFF. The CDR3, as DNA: TGTGCCAGCAGCGTAACGGGGAACACCGGGGAGCTGTTTTTT. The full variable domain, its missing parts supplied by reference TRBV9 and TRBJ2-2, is DSGVTQTPKHLITATGQRVTLRCSPRSGDLSVYWYQQSLDQGLQFLIQYYNGEERAKGNILERFSAQQFPDLHSELNLSSLELGDSALYFCASSVTGNTGELFFGEGSRLTVL.